The source of this TCR beta chain is a study of sequential checkpoint blockade in melanoma. Germline CDR1 is MGHRA and CDR2 is YSYEKL. There are 21 residues in the CDR3. V gave up 2 bases and J gave up 2 bases, with 29 bases separating them. Findings of the study overall: Rising tumor T-cell fraction and clonality meant about 30 times likelier benefit.

As for treatment: randomized to nivolumab then ipilimumab (arm A) or the reverse (arm B). No patient had prior DNA-damaging chemotherapy. This clone was detected many times. Its antigen is undetermined. The protocol was immunoSEQ multiplex PCR, while the TCRdb copy is restricted to in-frame clones and leaves out a portion. The repertoire consists of about 6,000 clones, with approximately 20% occurring once and the leading ten covering less than 20%. The rearrangement joins TRBV4-1 to TRBJ2-3; the D gene is possibly TRBD2 (5 bases). The sequence derives from a human donor with melanoma. This specimen was tumor tissue (inferred from file names), taken from a patient given nivolumab and ipilimumab in sequence. The CDR3 sequence is CASSQNLPRHSYGGDTDTQYF. CDR3 in DNA: TGCGCCAGCAGCCAAAACCTACCTCGGCATTCGTACGGAGGCGACACAGATACGCAGTATTTT.